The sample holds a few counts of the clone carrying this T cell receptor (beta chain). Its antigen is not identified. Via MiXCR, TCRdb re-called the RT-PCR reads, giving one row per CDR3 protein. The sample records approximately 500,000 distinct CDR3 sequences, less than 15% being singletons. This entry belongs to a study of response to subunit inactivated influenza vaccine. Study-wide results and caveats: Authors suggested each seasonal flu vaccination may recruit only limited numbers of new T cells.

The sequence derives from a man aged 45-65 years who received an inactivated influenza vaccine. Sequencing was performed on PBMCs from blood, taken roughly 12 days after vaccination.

The CDR3 region is CAISEVKLAETQYF. The CDR3 DNA reads TGTGCCATCAGTGAGGTCAAGCTCGCAGAGACCCAGTACTTC. The J gene is TRBJ2-5, the V gene TRBV10-3; D remains unclear. The germline V gene encodes CDR1 ENHRY and CDR2 SYGVKD. The V end lost 2 bases, the J end lost 4 bases, and 11 bases lay between the germline ends. There are 14 residues in the CDR3.